This T cell receptor beta chain was captured by sequencing in a study of PD-1 blockade in classical Hodgkin lymphoma. Regarding the study as a whole: Possibly reflecting disease activity or prior therapy, repertoire differences have causes that remain undefined. Baseline diversity resembling that of newly diagnosed patients was seen in complete responders. Only CD4+ TCR diversity, not CD8+, had risen significantly by C4D1.

Every single patient, without exception, relapsed after autologous stem cell transplantation, and brentuximab vedotin exposure varied. Under best response, outcomes were complete response, partial response or progressive disease. Sequencing used immunoSEQ multiplex PCR; TCRdb keeps in-frame clones, though not all of them. The repertoire holds 10,000 to 15,000 clones, with around 80% as singletons. To note about this clone: Antigen: not known. The junction departs from the called germline gene at one end, perhaps through a read error.

Looked up from germline, CDR1 is MDHEN and CDR2 is SYDVKM. This CDR3 is 11 amino acids long. This specimen consisted of peripheral blood mononuclear cells (PBMCs), obtained at baseline. The chain joins TRBV28 to TRBJ1-2, with D uncertain. This TCR was sampled from a human donor with classical Hodgkin lymphoma. The CDR3 DNA sequence: TGTGCCAGCAGTTTAAGTGAGCCAGATCCCTTC. Its translation is CASSLSEPDPF.